This passage covers 18 T cell receptor beta chains from one sample sequenced in a study of cytomegalovirus exposure and HLA in healthy donors. Amplification used 60 Vbeta primers and 13 Jbeta primers. TCRdb's copy holds only in-frame clones and misses some; the assay was immunoSEQ multiplex PCR. The table lists approximately 190,000 clones, around three quarters of them singletons. Sample: PBMCs. These receptors came from a woman in her twenties or thirties in good health and CMV-seropositive.

The V and J genes are TRBV7-3 and TRBJ2-1, with 7 bases lining up with TRBD1. This CDR3 has 15 residues. Germline-derived CDR1 and CDR2 are SGHTA and FQGTGA. The trim removed 2 bases at V and 1 base at J, leaving 2 bases unmatched. The CDR3 DNA reads as TGTGCCAGCAGCTTATCACAGGGGTCCTACAATGAGCAGTTCTTC. Translated, it gives CASSLSQGSYNEQFF.

The gene calls are TRBV10-3 and TRBJ1-5; TRBD1 aligns across 7 bases. The CDR3 length is 13 residues. Germline V gene sequence: CDR1 ENHRY, CDR2 SYGVKD. J gave up 7 bases and V 4 bases, and 4 bases lay outside the gene matches. The CDR3 protein is CAISGQGGQPQHF. As DNA, the CDR3 is TGTGCCATCAGTGGACAGGGAGGACAGCCCCAGCATTTT.

The chain has TRBV4-3 and TRBJ2-1; a weak D match, TRBD2 (6 bases). Trimming shortened V by 0 bases and J by 3 bases, and 15 bases separated the two germline ends. Germline V lookup: CDR1 LGHNA, CDR2 YSLEER. The CDR3 runs 17 residues. The CDR3 region is CASSQDERRDFYNEQFF. CDR3 in DNA: TGCGCCAGCAGCCAAGATGAAAGGCGGGACTTCTACAATGAGCAGTTCTTC.

This clone occurred a few times. V usage is TRBV6-5 and J usage is TRBJ1-3; D is perhaps TRBD1 (6 bases). Trimming removed 6 bases at V and 2 bases at J, with 14 bases between. Germline V gene lookup returns CDR1 MNHEY and CDR2 SVGAGI. This CDR3 comprises 15 residues. The CDR3 region is CASRITGSPGNTIYF. For the CDR3, the DNA is TGTGCCAGCAGGATAACAGGGAGCCCTGGAAACACCATATATTTT.

Only one count was recorded for this clone. The chain links TRBV2 to TRBJ1-2, with D uncertain. V was clipped by 4 bases and J by 2 bases, with 5 bases between them. The CDR3 is made up of 12 amino acids. Germline V gene lookup returns CDR1 SNHLY and CDR2 FYNNEI. For the CDR3, the DNA is TGTGCCAGCAGTGGGGAGAACTATGGCTACACCTTC. This sequence encodes CASSGENYGYTF.

Only one count was recorded for this clone. The V call is TRBV2, the J call TRBJ2-7; 15 nucleotides agree with TRBD2. The CDR3 spans 14 residues. Germline CDR1 SNHLY, CDR2 FYNNEI. J lost 6 bases, V lost 6 bases, and 3 bases had no gene match. The DNA of the CDR3 is TGTGCCAGCAGCAGGGGACTAGCGGGAGGCGAGCAGTACTTC. Protein product: CASSRGLAGGEQYF. The variable domain in full, completed from reference TRBV2 and TRBJ2-7, reads EPEVTQTPSHQVTQMGQEVILRCVPISNHLYFYWYRQILGQKVEFLVSFYNNEISEKSEIFDDQFSVERPDGSNFTLKIRSTKLEDSAMYFCASSRGLAGGEQYFGPGTRLTVT.

This chain uses TRBV19 with TRBJ2-3; 8 bases map to TRBD1. After removal of 5 bases from V and 2 bases from J, the junction contained 3 bases not matched to a gene. CDR1 LNHDA and CDR2 SQIVND come from the germline V gene (reference sequence). The CDR3 contains 14 residues. The CDR3: CASSADRVTDTQYF. In DNA, the CDR3 is TGTGCCAGTAGTGCGGACAGGGTCACAGATACGCAGTATTTT.

The V call is TRBV9, the J call TRBJ1-3, with D tentatively TRBD1 (5 bases). In germline, CDR1 is SGDLS, CDR2 YYNGEE. There are 18 residues in the CDR3. V lost 4 bases to trimming and J lost 0 bases, with 20 bases between them. The CDR3 protein is CASSIGVASTFSGNTIYF. CDR3 nucleotide sequence: TGTGCCAGCAGCATAGGGGTAGCAAGCACCTTCTCTGGAAACACCATATATTTT.

This clone came up a few times. This chain connects TRBV5-6 to TRBJ1-3; D is unclear. Germline V lookup: CDR1 SGHDT, CDR2 YYEEEE. Trimming took 3 bases from V and 3 from J, leaving 13 bases between them. The CDR3 is 15 amino acids. The CDR3 loop is CASSSGLEGGNTIYF. CDR3 DNA sequence: TGTGCCAGCAGCTCCGGGTTAGAGGGTGGAAACACCATATATTTT.

V and J are TRBV6-1 and TRBJ1-4, with D possibly TRBD1 on 6 matching bases. V was clipped by 3 bases and J by 0 bases, with 20 bases between them. Germline V lookup: CDR1 MNHNS, CDR2 SASEGT. The CDR3 has 19 amino acids. CDR3 DNA sequence: TGTGCCAGCAGTGAGTGGGACACTTTTTCTACTGCAACTAATGAAAAACTGTTTTTT. As protein: CASSEWDTFSTATNEKLFF.

The chain is built from TRBV30 and TRBJ1-5; D might be TRBD1 (5 bases). CDR3 size: 16 residues. V was clipped by 0 bases and J by 8 bases, with 20 bases between them. CDR1 and CDR2 (germline): GTSNPN, SVGIG (reference sequence). The CDR3 loop reads CAWSVRRQGRAEPQHF. The CDR3 DNA is TGTGCCTGGAGTGTACGGCGGCAGGGAAGGGCTGAGCCCCAGCATTTT.

This clone was detected a few times. The CDR3 loop reads CAWSVGGSGANVLTF. CDR3 nucleotide sequence: TGTGCCTGGAGTGTGGGGGGCTCTGGGGCCAACGTCCTGACTTTC. This chain links TRBV30 with TRBJ2-6; D is possibly TRBD2 (6 bases). CDR3 size: 15 residues. With 0 bases removed from V and 0 bases from J, the gap between germline ends came to 6 bases. Germline lookup yields CDR1 GTSNPN and CDR2 SVGIG (reference sequence).

This clone turned up a few times. V usage is TRBV6-5 and J usage is TRBJ2-3, with TRBD1 matching 9 bases. V lost 4 bases to trimming and J lost 3 bases; unmatched junction nucleotides: 2. Germline CDR1 and CDR2: MNHEY and SVGAGI. The CDR3 runs to 14 residues. In nucleotides, the CDR3 is TGTGCCAGCAGTTGGGGGACAGGGACAGATACGCAGTATTTT. It yields the protein CASSWGTGTDTQYF.

Written as DNA, the CDR3 is TGTGCCATCAGTGAGTCGGGAGGGACGAACTTAGGCTACACCTTC. The encoded protein is CAISESGGTNLGYTF. The gene calls are TRBV10-3 and TRBJ1-2; tentative D call: TRBD1 (5 bases). V shed 0 bases and J shed 8 bases, with 16 bases lying between them. This CDR3 comprises 15 residues. Germline V lookup: CDR1 ENHRY, CDR2 SYGVKD.

The chain uses TRBV27 and TRBJ2-7, with 7 bases identical to TRBD1. The CDR3 has 14 amino acids. Germline CDR1 reads MNHEY; CDR2 reads SMNVEV (reference sequence). The J segment lost 3 bases and the V segment lost 5 bases, leaving 7 bases of the junction unmatched. In DNA, the CDR3 is TGTGCCAGCAGTCAGGGACAGACATTCTACGAGCAGTACTTC. Translation gives CASSQGQTFYEQYF.

Note on this clone: Distinct nucleotide sequences in the sample also encode this CDR3. The CDR3 region has the DNA TGTGCCAGCAGTGTACGACAGGGGAACACTGAAGCTTTCTTT. It translates to CASSVRQGNTEAFF. The chain uses TRBV6-1 and TRBJ1-1; the match to TRBD1 covers 7 bases. V lost 4 bases, J lost 1 base, and 3 bases stayed unmatched. CDR3 length equals 14 residues. The germline gives CDR1 MNHNS, CDR2 SASEGT.

The chain recombines TRBV12-1 with TRBJ2-2; the table's TRBD2 call for D was not verified on the DNA. TRBV12-1 corresponds to a pseudogene. The CDR3 totals 18 residues. CDR3 bases: TGTGCCAGCAGCCTGGGGTTGAGACTAGCAAGGCTCACCGGGGAGCTGTTTTTT. Its translation: CASSLGLRLARLTGELFF.

This clone was seen only a few times. This chain connects TRBV7-9 to TRBJ2-1; D remains unclear. The ends were cut back, 8 bases at V and 0 bases at J, with 11 bases in the middle. Per the germline V gene, CDR1 is SEHNR and CDR2 is FQNEAQ (reference sequence). The CDR3 runs 14 residues. CDR3 amino acids: CASSPGNSYNEQFF. The DNA for the CDR3 is TGTGCCAGCTCCCCAGGTAACTCCTACAATGAGCAGTTCTTC.